The rows below give T cell receptor beta chains drawn from one sample of a study of beta chain features in type 1 diabetes. Assay: immunoSEQ multiplex PCR; the TCRdb copy retains only in-frame clones and omits some. The table lists fewer than 150,000 clones, 6.9% of them singletons. The sample taken for sequencing was central memory CD4+ T cells from blood. Source of these receptors: a woman aged 25 to 39 in good health. CDR3s include the opening cysteine and the closing phenylalanine or tryptophan. D genes are given only for firm matches. The size field is filled for only some rows; it gives once, few, many or a size class.

D gene: TRBD2
V gene: TRBV25-1
J gene: TRBJ2-5
clone size: .
CDR3 protein: CASSPRGGGETQYF
CDR3 DNA: TGTGCCAGCAGTCCCCGGGGGGGTGGGGAGACCCAGTACTTC

D gene: TRBD1
V gene: TRBV28
J gene: TRBJ2-3
clone size: .
CDR3 protein: CASSPWDRGEADTQYF
CDR3 DNA: TGTGCCAGCAGTCCCTGGGACAGGGGGGAGGCAGATACGCAGTATTTT

D gene: TRBD2
V gene: TRBV5-1
J gene: TRBJ2-7
clone size: .
CDR3 protein: CASSSNPGLDTEQYF
CDR3 DNA: TGCGCCAGCAGTTCCAACCCGGGACTAGACACTGAGCAGTACTTC

D gene: TRBD1
V gene: TRBV18
J gene: TRBJ2-1
clone size: few
CDR3 protein: CASSPETGSFEQFF
CDR3 DNA: TGTGCCAGCTCACCTGAGACAGGGAGCTTCGAGCAGTTCTTC

D gene: .
V gene: TRBV7-2
J gene: TRBJ2-3
clone size: .
CDR3 protein: CASSPGHHTDTQYF
CDR3 DNA: TGTGCCAGCAGCCCGGGACACCACACAGATACGCAGTATTTT

D gene: TRBD2
V gene: TRBV7-2
J gene: TRBJ2-4
clone size: many
CDR3 protein: CASSSGAKNIQYF
CDR3 DNA: TGTGCCAGCAGTAGCGGGGCCAAAAACATTCAGTACTTC

D gene: .
V gene: TRBV15
J gene: TRBJ1-4
clone size: .
CDR3 protein: CATSNGWGGKLFF
CDR3 DNA: TGTGCCACCAGCAACGGGTGGGGCGGAAAACTGTTTTTT

D gene: TRBD1
V gene: TRBV6-1
J gene: TRBJ2-7
clone size: few
CDR3 protein: CASSEPGQGRGYEQYF
CDR3 DNA: TGTGCCAGCAGTGAACCTGGACAGGGCCGGGGATACGAGCAGTACTTC

D gene: TRBD2
V gene: TRBV5-4
J gene: TRBJ2-7
clone size: few
CDR3 protein: CASTTSGRFYEQYF
CDR3 DNA: TGTGCCAGCACCACTAGCGGGAGGTTTTACGAGCAGTACTTC

D gene: .
V gene: TRBV19
J gene: TRBJ2-1
clone size: .
CDR3 protein: CASSDRPNNEQFF
CDR3 DNA: TGTGCCAGTAGCGACAGGCCTAACAATGAGCAGTTCTTC

D gene: .
V gene: TRBV25-1
J gene: TRBJ1-2
clone size: .
CDR3 protein: CASSWTKRGSYYGYTF
CDR3 DNA: TGTGCCAGCAGTTGGACAAAGCGGGGTTCGTACTATGGCTACACCTTC

D gene: TRBD1
V gene: TRBV7-3
J gene: TRBJ2-7
clone size: few
CDR3 protein: CASSSGQGNEQYF
CDR3 DNA: TGTGCCAGCAGCTCGGGACAGGGGAACGAGCAGTACTTC

D gene: TRBD1
V gene: TRBV4-2
J gene: TRBJ2-2
clone size: .
CDR3 protein: CASWDRANTGELFF
CDR3 DNA: TGTGCCAGCTGGGACAGAGCGAACACCGGGGAGCTGTTTTTT

D gene: .
V gene: TRBV27
J gene: TRBJ1-5
clone size: few
CDR3 protein: CASSLSAGLSNQPQHF
CDR3 DNA: TGTGCCAGCAGTTTATCGGCGGGGTTGAGCAATCAGCCCCAGCATTTT

D gene: .
V gene: TRBV5-8
J gene: TRBJ2-7
clone size: .
CDR3 protein: CASSQGNEQYF
CDR3 DNA: TGTGCCAGCAGCCAGGGAAACGAGCAGTACTTC

D gene: TRBD1
V gene: TRBV28
J gene: TRBJ1-2
clone size: few
CDR3 protein: CATPGGGTNYGYTF
CDR3 DNA: TGTGCCACCCCAGGGGGTGGGACTAACTATGGCTACACCTTC

D gene: .
V gene: TRBV12-5
J gene: TRBJ2-7
clone size: few
CDR3 protein: CASGLGQAGSEQYF
CDR3 DNA: TGTGCTAGTGGTTTGGGACAGGCGGGTTCCGAGCAGTACTTC

D gene: TRBD2
V gene: TRBV7-2
J gene: TRBJ2-1
clone size: many
CDR3 protein: CASSERTSGYNEQFF
CDR3 DNA: TGTGCCAGCAGCGAGAGGACTAGCGGGTACAATGAGCAGTTCTTC

D gene: .
V gene: TRBV9
J gene: TRBJ2-1
clone size: few
CDR3 protein: CASSVGESSYNEQFF
CDR3 DNA: TGTGCCAGCAGCGTAGGCGAGAGCTCCTACAATGAGCAGTTCTTC

D gene: .
V gene: TRBV2
J gene: TRBJ2-7
clone size: many
CDR3 protein: CASRRTETLYEQYF
CDR3 DNA: TGTGCCAGCAGAAGGACAGAAACACTATACGAGCAGTACTTC

D gene: TRBD1
V gene: TRBV4-2
J gene: TRBJ2-7
clone size: .
CDR3 protein: CASSQGQGSMYEQYF
CDR3 DNA: TGTGCCAGCAGCCAAGGACAGGGGTCCATGTACGAGCAGTACTTC

D gene: .
V gene: TRBV19
J gene: TRBJ2-7
clone size: many
CDR3 protein: CASSSAGQLEQYF
CDR3 DNA: TGTGCCAGTAGTTCGGCAGGACAACTCGAGCAGTACTTC

D gene: .
V gene: TRBV5-1
J gene: TRBJ2-7
clone size: few
CDR3 protein: CASSLGGVYEQYF
CDR3 DNA: TGCGCCAGCAGCTTGGGTGGAGTCTACGAGCAGTACTTC

D gene: TRBD2
V gene: TRBV5-4
J gene: TRBJ2-3
clone size: few
CDR3 protein: CASSLGTSRAPDTQYF
CDR3 DNA: TGTGCCAGCAGCCTAGGGACTAGCCGAGCCCCAGATACGCAGTATTTT

D gene: .
V gene: TRBV4-1
J gene: TRBJ2-7
clone size: many
CDR3 protein: CASSQSPGLVVSEQYF
CDR3 DNA: TGCGCCAGCAGCCAGTCCCCAGGACTCGTGGTCTCCGAGCAGTACTTC

D gene: TRBD2
V gene: TRBV4-2
J gene: TRBJ2-2
clone size: .
CDR3 protein: CASSQEPGGRAFLTGELFF
CDR3 DNA: TGTGCCAGCAGCCAGGAACCCGGCGGGAGGGCTTTTCTTACCGGGGAGCTGTTTTTT

D gene: .
V gene: TRBV6-6
J gene: TRBJ1-1
clone size: few
CDR3 protein: CASSRDIVMNTEAFF
CDR3 DNA: TGTGCCAGCAGCAGGGATATCGTCATGAACACTGAAGCTTTCTTT

D gene: TRBD2
V gene: TRBV9
J gene: TRBJ2-1
clone size: few
CDR3 protein: CASSVGREAEQFF
CDR3 DNA: TGTGCCAGCAGCGTAGGGCGGGAGGCTGAGCAGTTCTTC

D gene: TRBD2
V gene: TRBV5-1
J gene: TRBJ2-5
clone size: few
CDR3 protein: CASSTGGGQETQYF
CDR3 DNA: TGCGCCAGCAGCACGGGGGGAGGACAAGAGACCCAGTACTTC

D gene: TRBD2
V gene: TRBV7-2
J gene: TRBJ2-5
clone size: few
CDR3 protein: CASKLAGGQGETQYF
CDR3 DNA: TGTGCCAGCAAACTAGCGGGAGGGCAGGGGGAGACCCAGTACTTC

D gene: TRBD1
V gene: TRBV7-9
J gene: TRBJ2-1
clone size: many
CDR3 protein: CASSGSDRGVNEQFF
CDR3 DNA: TGTGCCAGCAGCGGCAGCGACAGGGGGGTGAATGAGCAGTTCTTC

D gene: TRBD2
V gene: TRBV2
J gene: TRBJ2-1
clone size: few
CDR3 protein: CASSATSGEQFF
CDR3 DNA: TGTGCCAGCAGTGCAACTAGCGGTGAGCAGTTCTTC

D gene: TRBD2
V gene: TRBV7-2
J gene: TRBJ2-7
clone size: few
CDR3 protein: CASSLSGRANEQYF
CDR3 DNA: TGTGCCAGCAGCTTGTCAGGGAGGGCCAACGAGCAGTACTTC

D gene: TRBD1
V gene: TRBV28
J gene: TRBJ1-1
clone size: few
CDR3 protein: CASSLGQGAFEAFF
CDR3 DNA: TGTGCCAGCAGTTTAGGACAGGGTGCCTTTGAAGCTTTCTTT

D gene: TRBD2
V gene: TRBV29-1
J gene: TRBJ2-1
clone size: .
CDR3 protein: CSVGTSGRYNEQFF
CDR3 DNA: TGCAGCGTTGGGACTAGCGGGAGATACAATGAGCAGTTCTTC

D gene: TRBD1
V gene: TRBV5-4
J gene: TRBJ2-7
clone size: few
CDR3 protein: CASSQAGTGGYRTPYEQYF
CDR3 DNA: TGTGCCAGCAGCCAAGCCGGGACAGGGGGCTACCGAACCCCCTACGAGCAGTACTTC

D gene: .
V gene: TRBV5-4
J gene: TRBJ2-7
clone size: .
CDR3 protein: CASSLSAVSSYEQYF
CDR3 DNA: TGTGCCAGCAGCTTGTCGGCGGTGAGCTCCTACGAGCAGTACTTC

D gene: TRBD1
V gene: TRBV18
J gene: TRBJ2-1
clone size: .
CDR3 protein: CASSPPGQGLFGNEQFF
CDR3 DNA: TGTGCCAGCTCACCACCGGGACAGGGCCTTTTCGGCAATGAGCAGTTCTTC

D gene: TRBD1
V gene: TRBV7-2
J gene: TRBJ1-2
clone size: .
CDR3 protein: CASSLGPWQGGGYTF
CDR3 DNA: TGTGCCAGCAGCTTAGGGCCGTGGCAGGGGGGTGGCTACACCTTC

D gene: .
V gene: TRBV5-4
J gene: TRBJ1-4
clone size: few
CDR3 protein: CASSSGFTNEKLFF
CDR3 DNA: TGTGCCAGCAGCTCAGGGTTCACTAATGAAAAACTGTTTTTT

D gene: TRBD2
V gene: TRBV18
J gene: TRBJ2-1
clone size: .
CDR3 protein: CASSRASGSNEQFF
CDR3 DNA: TGTGCCAGCTCACGGGCTAGCGGGAGCAATGAGCAGTTCTTC

D gene: TRBD2
V gene: TRBV7-8
J gene: TRBJ2-1
clone size: .
CDR3 protein: CASSFPAGGFNEQFF
CDR3 DNA: TGTGCCAGCAGCTTTCCAGCGGGAGGGTTTAATGAGCAGTTCTTC

D gene: .
V gene: TRBV6-6
J gene: TRBJ1-1
clone size: .
CDR3 protein: CASSYTAGNTEAFF
CDR3 DNA: TGTGCCAGCAGTTACACTGCGGGGAACACTGAAGCTTTCTTT

D gene: .
V gene: TRBV29-1
J gene: TRBJ2-7
clone size: many
CDR3 protein: CSVATGTYEQYF
CDR3 DNA: TGCAGCGTTGCTACAGGGACCTACGAGCAGTACTTC

D gene: TRBD2
V gene: TRBV28
J gene: TRBJ2-5
clone size: .
CDR3 protein: CAAKGGPLETQYF
CDR3 DNA: TGTGCCGCGAAGGGAGGGCCACTAGAGACCCAGTACTTC

D gene: TRBD2
V gene: TRBV4-2
J gene: TRBJ2-7
clone size: .
CDR3 protein: CASSQDRAGVSTYEQYF
CDR3 DNA: TGTGCCAGCAGCCAAGACAGAGCGGGAGTTTCTACCTACGAGCAGTACTTC

D gene: .
V gene: TRBV5-5
J gene: TRBJ2-5
clone size: few
CDR3 protein: CASSQGGRDQETQYF
CDR3 DNA: TGTGCCAGCAGCCAAGGGGGGAGGGACCAAGAGACCCAGTACTTC

D gene: TRBD2
V gene: TRBV20-1
J gene: TRBJ2-1
clone size: .
CDR3 protein: CSALAGGGQFF
CDR3 DNA: TGCAGTGCTTTGGCGGGAGGAGGGCAGTTCTTC

D gene: .
V gene: TRBV19
J gene: TRBJ2-4
clone size: few
CDR3 protein: CASSPREMAKNIQYF
CDR3 DNA: TGTGCCAGTAGCCCCAGGGAAATGGCCAAAAACATTCAGTACTTC

D gene: TRBD1
V gene: TRBV28
J gene: TRBJ2-5
clone size: few
CDR3 protein: CASSPGTGVETQYF
CDR3 DNA: TGTGCCAGCAGCCCCGGGACAGGGGTGGAGACCCAGTACTTC

D gene: TRBD1
V gene: TRBV19
J gene: TRBJ2-4
clone size: few
CDR3 protein: CATKGQGKNIQYF
CDR3 DNA: TGTGCCACTAAGGGACAGGGCAAAAACATTCAGTACTTC

D gene: TRBD2
V gene: TRBV2
J gene: TRBJ2-7
clone size: many
CDR3 protein: CASSGRGLAGASYEQYF
CDR3 DNA: TGTGCCAGCAGTGGGAGGGGACTAGCGGGAGCATCGTACGAGCAGTACTTC

D gene: .
V gene: TRBV27
J gene: TRBJ1-5
clone size: .
CDR3 protein: CASSFRGPGGSQPQHF
CDR3 DNA: TGTGCCAGCAGTTTCCGCGGGCCGGGGGGCAGCCAGCCCCAGCATTTT

D gene: .
V gene: TRBV5-4
J gene: TRBJ2-3
clone size: .
CDR3 protein: CASSFSGTDTQYF
CDR3 DNA: TGTGCCAGCAGCTTTAGCGGCACAGATACGCAGTATTTT

D gene: TRBD2
V gene: TRBV11-2
J gene: TRBJ2-5
clone size: .
CDR3 protein: CASSAQTSGIETQYF
CDR3 DNA: TGTGCCAGCAGCGCTCAGACTAGCGGAATAGAGACCCAGTACTTC

D gene: TRBD1
V gene: TRBV7-3
J gene: TRBJ2-1
clone size: .
CDR3 protein: CASSSQGQTYNEQFF
CDR3 DNA: TGTGCCAGCAGCTCACAGGGACAGACCTACAATGAGCAGTTCTTC

D gene: TRBD2
V gene: TRBV18
J gene: TRBJ2-2
clone size: .
CDR3 protein: CASSPYPLAGITGELFF
CDR3 DNA: TGTGCCAGCTCACCATATCCCCTAGCGGGAATCACCGGGGAGCTGTTTTTT

D gene: TRBD2
V gene: TRBV6-1
J gene: TRBJ2-7
clone size: .
CDR3 protein: CASSSGLAGVEQYF
CDR3 DNA: TGTGCCAGCAGTTCGGGACTAGCGGGAGTCGAGCAGTACTTC

D gene: TRBD2
V gene: TRBV10-3
J gene: TRBJ2-3
clone size: many
CDR3 protein: CAISEVGIGGRAADTQYF
CDR3 DNA: TGTGCCATCAGTGAGGTTGGGATTGGCGGGAGGGCCGCAGATACGCAGTATTTT

D gene: .
V gene: TRBV29-1
J gene: TRBJ2-7
clone size: .
CDR3 protein: CSVPTGSSAEQYF
CDR3 DNA: TGCAGCGTTCCCACAGGGTCCTCCGCCGAGCAGTACTTC